Listed below are T cell receptor beta chains from one sample, sequenced in a study of blood T cells in healthy people across ages. TCRdb independently ran MiXCR on the 5' RACE reads; one entry per CDR3 protein. The sample yields about a million distinct CDR3 sequences, roughly half seen once. Material: blood. Receptors originate from a woman aged 55-70 years in good health. The CDR3 runs from the conserved cysteine through the conserved F or W. A D gene is named only where the DNA matches it firmly. Clone size is stated in some rows and not others, as once, few, many or a class when expanded.

NA	TRBV10-3	TRBD1	TRBJ1-1	TGTGCCGTAGGACAGGAACCCACTGAAGCTTTCTTT	CAVGQEPTEAFF
NA	TRBV6-6	NA	TRBJ2-5	TGTGCCAGCAGTTACTTCGGCAGGCCGGAGACCCAGTACTTC	CASSYFGRPETQYF
once	TRBV7-9	TRBD2	TRBJ2-7	TGTGCCAGCAGCTTAGAAGTAGCGGGAGTGAAAATCGGCTCCTACGAGCAGTACTTC	CASSLEVAGVKIGSYEQYF
NA	TRBV4-1	NA	TRBJ2-3	TGCGCCAGCAGCCAATACCAAACTAGCACAGATACGCAGTATTTT	CASSQYQTSTDTQYF
NA	TRBV2	NA	TRBJ2-5	TGTGCCAGCAGTATGAGGGGGAGGCTTGAGACCCAGTACTTC	CASSMRGRLETQYF
NA	TRBV7-6	NA	TRBJ2-7	TGTGCCAGCAGCCTAGCCGCGGGGGCAGGGTTATACGAGCAGTACTTC	CASSLAAGAGLYEQYF
NA	TRBV29-1	TRBD2	TRBJ2-1	TGCAGCGTTGCTAGCGGTGGTTGGAATGAGCAGTTCTTC	CSVASGGWNEQFF
NA	TRBV30	TRBD2	TRBJ2-7	TGTGCCTGGAGTTCCCTGGGCGGGAGCGGTTCCTACGAGCAGTACTTC	CAWSSLGGSGSYEQYF
NA	TRBV29-1	NA	TRBJ2-1	TGCAGCGCCGTAACCTGGGCGGCTGAGCAGTTCTTC	CSAVTWAAEQFF
NA	TRBV6-4	NA	TRBJ2-3	TGTGCCAGCAGCCAGGGTCGGACAGATACGCGGTATTTT	CASSQGRTDTRYF
few	TRBV28	TRBD2	TRBJ2-3	TGTGCCAGCAGTCAAACTAGCGGGGTTAGCACAGATACGCAGTATTTT	CASSQTSGVSTDTQYF
NA	TRBV4-2	NA	TRBJ2-1	TGTGCCAGCAGCCACATGGGCGGCGGGGTCAATGAGCAGTTCTTC	CASSHMGGGVNEQFF
NA	TRBV15	NA	TRBJ1-4	TGTGCCACCAGCAGAAACCCAACTAATGAAAAACTGTTTTTT	CATSRNPTNEKLFF
NA	TRBV14	NA	TRBJ2-7	TGTGCCAGCAGCGGTCAGGGTTATGGGTACGAGCAGTACTTC	CASSGQGYGYEQYF
NA	TRBV28	NA	TRBJ1-2	TGTGCCAGCAGTTTGTTAGGGGCGGGCTACACCTTC	CASSLLGAGYTF
NA	TRBV7-2	TRBD2	TRBJ2-7	TGTGCCAGCAGCGACCATACGGGGCGGGGGAACGAGCAGTACTTC	CASSDHTGRGNEQYF
once	TRBV7-6	NA	TRBJ2-5	TGTGCCAGCAGCTTAGAGACAGGCCTGACGAAAGAGACCCAGTACTTC	CASSLETGLTKETQYF
few	TRBV20-1	NA	TRBJ1-2	TGCAGTGCTTACAGCGGGAGCTTCTATGGCTACACCTTC	CSAYSGSFYGYTF
many	TRBV20-1	TRBD2	TRBJ2-7	TGCAGTGCTCAACTGGGGACTAGCGGAGCCTACGAGCAGTACTTC	CSAQLGTSGAYEQYF
few	TRBV20-1	NA	TRBJ2-7	TGCAGTGCCCGCTCGAGTCGGGCCTACGAGCAGTACTTC	CSARSSRAYEQYF
NA	TRBV6-2/TRBV6-3	TRBD2	TRBJ2-5	TGTGCCAGCAGTTACTCGCCTAGCGGGATTTCCAGGACCCAGTACTTC	CASSYSPSGISRTQYF
few	TRBV6-5	TRBD2	TRBJ2-7	TGTGCCAGCAGTTACTCGACTGGGACTAGCGGCGAGCAGTACTTC	CASSYSTGTSGEQYF
NA	TRBV4-1	TRBD2	TRBJ2-2	TGCGCCAGCGGAGGAGTGGCGGGGGCCGGGGAGCTGTTTTTT	CASGGVAGAGELFF
NA	TRBV7-3	NA	TRBJ1-6	TGTGCCAGCAGGGGGGGGAATAATTCACCCCTCCACTTT	CASRGGNNSPLHF
NA	TRBV7-2	TRBD2	TRBJ2-1	TGTGCCAGCAGCTTGGGGGGGAGGTGGCAGTTCTTC	CASSLGGRWQFF
NA	TRBV7-7	NA	TRBJ2-2	TGTGCCAGCAGCTTAGAGGGCGGGGAGCTGTTTTTT	CASSLEGGELFF
NA	TRBV2	TRBD1	TRBJ1-5	TGTGCCAACAATTGGGACAGGGCTTATAGCAATCAGCCCCAGCATTTT	CANNWDRAYSNQPQHF
NA	TRBV12-3/TRBV12-4	NA	TRBJ2-4	TGTGCCAGCAGTCTGGCCATACAGGGGAGGCGAGCCAAAAACATTCAGTACTTC	CASSLAIQGRRAKNIQYF
NA	TRBV4-1	NA	TRBJ2-7	TGCGCCAGCAGCCATAAGGCCATGCAGGAACACGAGCAGTACTTC	CASSHKAMQEHEQYF
NA	TRBV4-2	NA	TRBJ2-7	TGTGCCAGCAGCCAAGACCTTACAGGGTTGGTCTACGAGCAGTACTTC	CASSQDLTGLVYEQYF
once	TRBV10-3	TRBD1	TRBJ2-5	TGTGCCATCGCAGATTGGGGGACAGGGGACAATGAGCAGTACTTC	CAIADWGTGDNEQYF
NA	TRBV4-1	TRBD1	TRBJ2-7	TGCGCCAGCAGCCAAGATCAACAGGGGGCTACCTACGAGCAGTACTTC	CASSQDQQGATYEQYF
NA	TRBV18	NA	TRBJ2-3	TGTGCCAGCTCTTGGGCGAGGAGCACAGATACGCAGTATTTT	CASSWARSTDTQYF
many	TRBV7-9	NA	TRBJ2-1	TGTGCCAGCAGGGCTGATTCCGGACCATACTTTAAGGAGCAGTTCTTC	CASRADSGPYFKEQFF
NA	TRBV2	TRBD1	TRBJ1-2	TGTGCCAGCAGTGAAGCGGGTAGGGGGCCTAACTATGGCTACACCTTC	CASSEAGRGPNYGYTF
many	TRBV12-3/TRBV12-4	NA	TRBJ2-1	TGTGCCAGCAGGACCAGGGGTATCCCCTACAATGAGCAGTTCTTC	CASRTRGIPYNEQFF
NA	TRBV2	TRBD2	TRBJ2-4	TGTGCCAGCGAAGAGCCTAGCGGGATGCAGTACTTC	CASEEPSGMQYF
NA	TRBV5-1	TRBD1	TRBJ1-6	TGCGCCAGCAGCTCGGACAGGGGCAGGTCACCCCTCCACTTT	CASSSDRGRSPLHF
few	TRBV12-3/TRBV12-4	NA	TRBJ1-5	TGTGCCAGCAGCGACAGCTATAGCAATCAGCCCCAGCATTTT	CASSDSYSNQPQHF
NA	TRBV2	NA	TRBJ1-3	TGTGCCGGAGCAGTCGTCCCACGGAACACCATATATTTT	CAGAVVPRNTIYF
NA	TRBV5-1	NA	TRBJ2-5	TGCGCCAGCAGCTTGGAGTTAGGGGCGACCAAAGAGACCCAGTACTTC	CASSLELGATKETQYF
NA	TRBV6-6	NA	TRBJ1-1	TGTGCCTGCAGTTACGGGCAGGGAGCGGGGATGAACACTGAAGCTTTCTTT	CACSYGQGAGMNTEAFF
NA	TRBV28	NA	TRBJ1-2	TGTGCCAGCAGCCCCGGGGGGGAGGACTATGGCTACACCTTC	CASSPGGEDYGYTF